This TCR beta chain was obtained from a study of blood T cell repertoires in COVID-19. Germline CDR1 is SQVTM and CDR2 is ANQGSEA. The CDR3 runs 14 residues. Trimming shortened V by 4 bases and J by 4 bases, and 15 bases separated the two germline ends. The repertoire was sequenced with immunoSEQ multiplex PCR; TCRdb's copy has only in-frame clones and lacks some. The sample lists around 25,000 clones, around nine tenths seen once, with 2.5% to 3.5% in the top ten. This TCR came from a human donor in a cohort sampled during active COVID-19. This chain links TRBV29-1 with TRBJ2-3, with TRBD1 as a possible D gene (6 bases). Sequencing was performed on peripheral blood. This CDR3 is CSVVQGSRSDTQYF. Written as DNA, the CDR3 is TGCAGCGTTGTACAGGGAAGCAGGTCAGATACGCAGTATTTT.